What follows describes a single T cell receptor (beta chain). This record belongs to a study of blood T cell repertoires in COVID-19. About the research overall: Spain, Italy and the United States supplied samples that represented acute and convalescent COVID-19. Sources were T cells, B-cell-depleted T cells, or PBMCs; the material itself was cDNA or gDNA.

CDR1 is SGHDN and CDR2 is FVKESK in the germline V gene. V lost 4 bases and J lost 4, with 16 bases in between. The CDR3 extends over 15 amino acids. Original processing notes: It was from reference gene primer amplification that nucleated cell counts were estimated. Clones were read by immunoSEQ multiplex PCR, and TCRdb kept only the in-frame ones, dropping some. V and J calls and clone size are given by that table; D and trimming were obtained from the DNA. Of approximately 220,000 clones in the sample, approximately 90% were seen once. Researchers sorted participants into cohorts using their self-reported clinical history.

Sequenced material: PBMCs or T cells enriched from blood (not recorded which). The sequence was collected from a young man who had recovered from COVID-19. This sequence joins TRBV14 and TRBJ1-2; D perhaps matches TRBD1 (6 bases). DNA of the CDR3: TGTGCCAGCAGCCCCACCTTAGACAGGCGCTATGGCTACACCTTC. This gives the protein CASSPTLDRRYGYTF.